Below are 23 T cell receptor beta chains sequenced from a single sample in a study of blood T cells in healthy people across ages. A J-beta primer mix and a sample-barcoded 5' primer were used in a second PCR of about 7 to 12 cycles. Via MiXCR, TCRdb re-called the 5' RACE reads, giving one row per CDR3 protein. Among about 1,500,000 distinct CDR3 sequences listed, 28% were seen once. The material sequenced was blood. These TCRs come from a woman aged 25 to 39 in good health.

The V gene is TRBV2, the J gene TRBJ1-4; the match to TRBD1 covers 7 bases. The CDR3 is made up of 15 amino acids. Germline CDR1 reads SNHLY; CDR2 reads FYNNEI. The V segment lost 6 bases and the J segment 4 bases; nucleotides outside the gene matches: 8. CDR3 in DNA: TGTGCCAGCAGCCCACAGGGGTTAAATAATGAAAAACTGTTTTTT. As protein: CASSPQGLNNEKLFF.

The CDR3 is CAGGTWDTEAFF. CDR3 DNA sequence: TGTGCCGGGGGGACCTGGGACACTGAAGCTTTCTTT. V and J are TRBV18 and TRBJ1-1; a possible D gene is TRBD1 (5 bases). Trimming removed 11 bases from V and 3 bases from J, with 13 bases in between. Germline lookup yields CDR1 KGHSH and CDR2 LQKENI. This CDR3 spans 12 amino acids.

This clonotype was picked up many times. The chain recombines TRBV7-2 with TRBJ2-7, with D maybe TRBD1 (6 bases). The germline V gene has CDR1 SGHTA and CDR2 FQGNSA. Trimming pared 1 base from V and 1 base from J, leaving 11 bases between. The CDR3 consists of 15 residues. This CDR3 is CASSLGGRSSYEQYF. In DNA form, the CDR3 reads TGTGCCAGCAGCTTAGGGGGGCGCAGTTCCTACGAGCAGTACTTC.

The genes are TRBV15 and TRBJ1-2, with 8 nucleotides matching TRBD1. The ends lost 4 bases at V and 0 bases at J; junction bases unmatched: 4. The CDR3 consists of 15 residues. Germline CDR1 and CDR2: LNHNV and YYDKDF (reference sequence). The CDR3 bases are TGTGCCACCAGCACGGACAGGGAAACTAACTATGGCTACACCTTC. It is translated as CATSTDRETNYGYTF.

This sequence joins TRBV7-9 and TRBJ1-3, with a possible D match to TRBD1 (5 bases). Between the trimmed V and J ends, which lost 5 bases and 2 bases, there was a span of 16 bases. CDR1 is SEHNR and CDR2 is FQNEAQ in the germline V gene (reference sequence). The CDR3 has 16 amino acids. CDR3 nucleotides: TGTGCCAGCAGCCCGACGATCAGGGTCGCTGGAAACACCATATATTTT. It yields the protein CASSPTIRVAGNTIYF.

The rearrangement joins TRBV24-1 to TRBJ1-4, with a possible D match to TRBD1 (6 bases). This CDR3 has 16 residues. CDR1 is KGHDR and CDR2 is SFDVKD in the germline V gene. The ends were cut back, 1 base at V and 3 bases at J, with 11 bases in the middle. CDR3 protein: CATSDFKDSANEKLFF. The CDR3 DNA reads TGTGCCACCAGTGATTTTAAGGACAGCGCTAATGAAAAACTGTTTTTT.

This clonotype came up a few times. V and J are TRBV6-5 and TRBJ2-3, with 8 bases fitting TRBD2. Germline V gene data show CDR1 as MNHEY and CDR2 as SVGAGI. After removal of 6 bases from V and 1 base from J, the junction contained 3 bases not matched to a gene. The CDR3 sequence is 14 residues long. The CDR3: CASSMTSGTDTQYF. DNA for the CDR3: TGTGCCAGCAGCATGACTAGCGGCACAGATACGCAGTATTTT.

This clonotype has a handful of counts. Written as DNA, the CDR3 is TGTGCCAGCACTTTCGATGCGGCTAGAACGGCTGAAGCTTTCTTT. Its protein product is CASTFDAARTAEAFF. The rearrangement joins TRBV28 to TRBJ1-1; unclear D gene. Trimming shortened V by 7 bases and J by 6 bases, and 21 bases separated the two germline ends. CDR3 size: 15 residues. Germline V gene data show CDR1 as MDHEN and CDR2 as SYDVKM.

V gene TRBV11-2 combines with J gene TRBJ2-3; 9 positions match TRBD2. Trimming took 3 bases from V and 5 from J; bases not matched to a gene: 9. Germline V CDR1 and CDR2: SGHAT, FQNNGV. The CDR3 runs 16 residues. The CDR3 coding sequence is TGTGCCAGCAGCTTGGCGGGCGGGGGGGCCCGAGATACGCAGTATTTT. Translated, it gives CASSLAGGGARDTQYF.

This clonotype was observed a few times. The chain uses TRBV19 and TRBJ2-7, with 10 positions matching TRBD2. This CDR3 comprises 16 residues. The V and J ends lost 6 bases and 4 bases, in that order; junction bases with no gene match: 12. CDR1 is LNHDA and CDR2 is SQIVND in the germline V gene (reference sequence). The CDR3 region has the DNA TGTGCCAGTAGCCAAGGGGAAGTAGCGGGAGGTTACGAGCAGTACTTC. It specifies CASSQGEVAGGYEQYF.

This clonotype occurred many times. The V and J genes are TRBV4-1 and TRBJ2-6; perhaps TRBD1 as D (5 bases). V was shortened by 1 base and J by 4 bases, with 8 bases between the two germline ends. The CDR3 is made up of 15 amino acids. Germline loops: CDR1 MGHRA, CDR2 YSYEKL. This CDR3 is CASSQGGNGANVLTF. CDR3 in DNA: TGCGCCAGCAGCCAAGGGGGCAACGGGGCCAACGTCCTGACTTTC.

The chain has TRBV7-2 and TRBJ2-6; D is unresolved. The CDR3 contains 13 residues. Germline V gene sequence: CDR1 SGHTA, CDR2 FQGNSA. V shed 4 bases and J shed 4 bases, with 5 bases lying between them. The CDR3 sequence is CASSWGGANVLTF. The CDR3 region has the DNA TGTGCCAGCAGCTGGGGAGGGGCCAACGTCCTGACTTTC.

Details on this clonotype: The junction shows a germline mismatch at one end, possibly a read error. The chain combines TRBV5-1 with TRBJ2-1, with 11 bases fitting TRBD2. CDR1 is SGHRS, CDR2 YFSETQ, per germline. This CDR3 has 16 residues. The CDR3 is CVSSSTSGSSYNEQFF. CDR3 in DNA: TGCGTCAGCAGCTCAACTAGCGGGAGTTCCTACAATGAGCAGTTCTTC.

Only a few counts were recorded for this clonotype. The chain combines TRBV6-5 with TRBJ1-2; D is perhaps TRBD1 (6 bases). The CDR3 length is 14 residues. Germline loops: CDR1 MNHEY, CDR2 SVGAGI. Trimming left V 4 bases short and J 4 bases short, with 13 bases between. CDR3 nucleotide sequence: TGTGCCAGCAGTTCCCCCACAGGGATCTATGGCTACACCTTC. As protein: CASSSPTGIYGYTF.

This clonotype has ten or more counts. This rearrangement joins TRBV27 to TRBJ2-1, with 13 nucleotides matching TRBD2. V lost 5 bases to trimming and J lost 6 bases; unmatched junction nucleotides: 4. CDR3 size: 15 residues. In germline, CDR1 is MNHEY, CDR2 SMNVEV (reference sequence). The CDR3: CASSPRLAGGNEQFF. The CDR3 nucleotides are TGTGCCAGCAGTCCCCGACTAGCGGGGGGCAATGAGCAGTTCTTC.

The chain has TRBV12-3 or TRBV12-4 and TRBJ2-7; 8 bases fit TRBD2. The tail of the sequence fits TRBJ2-5 better, so the J call may be wrong. This CDR3 comprises 16 residues. CDR3 amino acids: CASTTNSEGLVLTQYF. The CDR3, as DNA: TGTGCCAGCACGACTAACTCTGAGGGACTAGTATTGACCCAGTACTTC.

The genes are TRBV28 and TRBJ2-7; the match to TRBD2 covers 9 bases. With 2 bases clipped from V and 2 bases from J, the junction kept 10 bases outside the gene matches. CDR3 length: 17 amino acids. In germline, CDR1 is MDHEN, CDR2 SYDVKM. CDR3 bases: TGTGCCAGCAGTTTAGTGCAGGGGTCTAGCGGGACCTACGAGCAGTACTTC. Its translation is CASSLVQGSSGTYEQYF. The full variable domain, rest sourced from reference TRBV28 and TRBJ2-7, is DVKVTQSSRYLVKRTGEKVFLECVQDMDHENMFWYRQDPGLGLRLIYFSYDVKMKEKGDIPEGYSVSREKKERFSLILESASTNQTSMYLCASSLVQGSSGTYEQYFGPGTRLTVT.

As to this clonotype: It differs at one base from a far larger clone, so likely a read error. J is TRBJ2-7 and V is TRBV12-3 or TRBV12-4; D is perhaps TRBD2 (7 bases). The CDR3 runs 14 residues. Trimming took 4 bases from V and 2 from J, leaving 12 bases between them. In DNA form, the CDR3 reads TGTGCCAGCAGTTCAGCGGGGACAACCTACGAGCAGTACTTC. Translation gives CASSSAGTTYEQYF.

The chain has TRBV7-9 and TRBJ2-5; 16 positions match TRBD2. Germline V gene lookup returns CDR1 SEHNR and CDR2 FQNEAQ (reference sequence). This CDR3 comprises 14 residues. With 8 bases clipped from V and 3 bases from J, the junction kept 0 bases outside the gene matches. CDR3 DNA: TGTGCCAGCGGGACTAGCGGGAGGGAAGAGACCCAGTACTTC. This encodes CASGTSGREETQYF.

This clonotype showed up many times. This sequence joins TRBV20-1 and TRBJ2-7, with D tentatively TRBD1 or TRBD2 (6 bases each). V dropped 7 bases and J dropped 3 bases, with 16 bases sitting between them. CDR1 is DFQATT, CDR2 SNEGSKA, per germline (reference sequence). This CDR3 region has 13 residues. The CDR3 spells CSVARGPYYEQYF. CDR3 in DNA: TGCAGTGTTGCTCGGGGGCCCTACTACGAGCAGTACTTC.

The sample holds many counts of this clonotype. The chain has TRBV29-1 and TRBJ2-4; 14 bases are shared with TRBD2. CDR1 is SQVTM, CDR2 ANQGSEA, per germline. V shed 4 bases and J 6 bases; nucleotides not matched to a gene: 5. There are 15 residues in the CDR3. The DNA of the CDR3 is TGCAGCGTTGCGACTAGCGGGGGGGTGTTAAACATTCAGTACTTC. It yields the protein CSVATSGGVLNIQYF.

Details on this clonotype: A much larger clonotype is one base distant, so this may be a read error. The chain couples TRBV9 to TRBJ2-5, with unresolved D. The V end lost 4 bases, the J end lost 5 bases, and 12 bases lay between the germline ends. The CDR3 extends over 13 amino acids. The V gene's germline CDR1 is SGDLS and CDR2 YYNGEE. For the CDR3, the DNA is TGTGCCAGCAGCATAGGGTCGGAGGAGACCCAGTACTTC. Translation gives CASSIGSEETQYF.

This clonotype has ten or more counts. The J gene is TRBJ1-4, the V gene TRBV12-5, with D tentatively TRBD1 (5 bases). The V gene lost 6 bases and the J gene lost 8 bases, with 13 bases spanning the gap. The CDR3 extends over 13 amino acids. Germline CDR1 LGHNT, CDR2 FRNRAP. The CDR3 spells CASGPLGQEKLFF. The DNA of the CDR3 is TGTGCTAGTGGACCCCTGGGGCAAGAAAAACTGTTTTTT.